Listed below are T cell receptor beta chains from one sample, sequenced in a study of cytomegalovirus exposure and HLA in healthy donors. Only in-frame clones appear in the TCRdb table, and some are missing; sequencing was by immunoSEQ multiplex PCR. Here the sample spans 150,000 to 200,000 clones, 80% to 90% being singletons. The sample taken for sequencing was PBMCs. All receptors derive from a man younger than 30 in good health and CMV-seropositive. CDR3s include the opening cysteine and the closing phenylalanine or tryptophan. The order of the fields is D gene, V gene, clone size, J gene, CDR3 protein, CDR3 DNA. The D gene is left open where the match is weak. Not all rows give a size; the values are once, few, many and, for expanded clones, a class.

TRBD1,TRBV7-2,-,TRBJ1-5,CASSFGQASNQPQHF,TGTGCCAGCAGCTTCGGACAGGCAAGCAATCAGCCCCAGCATTTT
TRBD1,TRBV4-3,-,TRBJ1-4,CASSQAPFSTGHDEKLFF,TGCGCCAGCAGCCAAGCCCCATTCTCGACAGGGCATGATGAAAAACTGTTTTTT
TRBD1,TRBV19,-,TRBJ1-2,CALVPGQENYGYTF,TGTGCCTTAGTACCCGGACAGGAGAACTATGGCTACACCTTC
TRBD2,TRBV6-5,-,TRBJ2-7,CASSYGDYSYEQYF,TGTGCCAGCAGTTACGGGGACTACTCCTACGAGCAGTACTTC
-,TRBV12-5,-,TRBJ1-5,CASGLGAPRGQPQHF,TGTGCTAGTGGCTTGGGGGCCCCAAGGGGTCAGCCCCAGCATTTT
-,TRBV25-1,-,TRBJ1-1,CATSASGVSTEAFF,TGTGCCACCTCCGCCTCAGGTGTTAGCACTGAAGCTTTCTTT
TRBD1,TRBV7-3,-,TRBJ1-6,CASSFDRGNSPLHF,TGTGCCAGCAGCTTCGACAGGGGTAATTCACCCCTCCACTTT
TRBD1,TRBV7-9,few,TRBJ1-2,CASTTGTALGGYTF,TGTGCCAGCACCACCGGGACAGCCCTCGGTGGCTACACCTTC
TRBD2,TRBV29-1,-,TRBJ2-1,CSVEDVAGGYNEQFF,TGCAGCGTTGAAGATGTAGCGGGGGGATACAATGAGCAGTTCTTC
-,TRBV5-1,-,TRBJ1-1,CASISFGGGRPEAFF,TGCGCCAGCATTAGCTTCGGGGGCGGGAGGCCTGAAGCTTTCTTT
-,TRBV4-1,once,TRBJ1-6,CASSQGTHNSPLHF,TGCGCCAGCAGCCAGGGGACACATAATTCACCCCTCCACTTT
TRBD1,TRBV7-8,-,TRBJ1-1,CASSLAGQVNTEAFF,TGTGCCAGCAGCTTAGCGGGACAGGTGAACACTGAAGCTTTCTTT
-,TRBV7-9,-,TRBJ2-7,CASSFEKSEQYF,TGTGCCAGCAGCTTTGAGAAAAGTGAGCAGTACTTC
-,TRBV14,-,TRBJ1-6,CASSQDFGGNSPLHF,TGTGCCAGCAGCCAAGATTTCGGGGGGAATTCACCCCTCCACTTT
-,TRBV7-8,-,TRBJ2-1,CASSPPGNEQFF,TGTGCCAGCAGCCCCCCGGGGAATGAGCAGTTCTTC
TRBD2,TRBV4-1,-,TRBJ2-7,CASSQPGLAKTYEQYF,TGCGCCAGCAGCCAGCCGGGACTAGCGAAGACCTACGAGCAGTACTTC